This note documents a single TCR beta chain sequence. With 60 Vbeta and 13 Jbeta primers, the PCR was carried out. The table came from immunoSEQ multiplex PCR; TCRdb's copy has only in-frame clones and leaves some out. The sample lists about 130,000 clones, 75% to 85% occurring once. Germline CDR1 MDHEN, CDR2 SYDVKM. The length of the CDR3 is 15 residues. The V end lost 5 bases, the J end lost 8 bases, and 19 bases lay between the germline ends. This record comes from a study of cytomegalovirus exposure and HLA in healthy donors. V gene TRBV28 combines with J gene TRBJ2-1; possible D gene TRBD1, 6 bases. The clonotype comes from a man aged 30-40 years in good health and CMV-seronegative. Material: PBMCs. The DNA for the CDR3 is TGTGCCAGCAGTCCTCAACAGGGTTACATCGATGAGCAGTTCTTC. It yields the protein CASSPQQGYIDEQFF.